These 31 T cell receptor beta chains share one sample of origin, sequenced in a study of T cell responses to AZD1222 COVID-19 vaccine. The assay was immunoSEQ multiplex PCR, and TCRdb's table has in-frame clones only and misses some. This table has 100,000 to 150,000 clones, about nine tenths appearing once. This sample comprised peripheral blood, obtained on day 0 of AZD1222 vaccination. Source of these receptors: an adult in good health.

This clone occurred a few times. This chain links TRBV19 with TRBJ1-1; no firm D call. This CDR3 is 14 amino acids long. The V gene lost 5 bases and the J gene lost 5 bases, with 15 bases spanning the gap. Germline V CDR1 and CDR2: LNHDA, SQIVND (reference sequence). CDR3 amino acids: CASSSQTTGTEAFF. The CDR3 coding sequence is TGTGCCAGTAGTTCCCAAACCACCGGAACTGAAGCTTTCTTT.

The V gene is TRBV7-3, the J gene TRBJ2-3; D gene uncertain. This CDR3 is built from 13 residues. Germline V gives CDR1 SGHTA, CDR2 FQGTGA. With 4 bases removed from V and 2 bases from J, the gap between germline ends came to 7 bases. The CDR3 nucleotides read TGTGCCAGCAGCTCCGCAGTCACAGATACGCAGTATTTT. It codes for CASSSAVTDTQYF.

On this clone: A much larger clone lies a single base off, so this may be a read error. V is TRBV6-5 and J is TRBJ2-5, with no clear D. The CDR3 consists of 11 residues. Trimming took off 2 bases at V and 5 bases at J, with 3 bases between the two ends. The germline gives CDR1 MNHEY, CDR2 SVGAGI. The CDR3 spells CASSYGETQYF. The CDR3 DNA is TGTGCCAGCAGTTACGGGGAGACCCAGTACTTC.

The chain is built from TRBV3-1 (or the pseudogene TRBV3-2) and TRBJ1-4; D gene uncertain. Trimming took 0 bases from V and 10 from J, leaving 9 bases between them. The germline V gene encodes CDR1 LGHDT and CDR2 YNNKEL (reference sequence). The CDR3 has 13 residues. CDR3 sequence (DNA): TGTGCCAGCAGCCAAGATTTACAGACAAAACTGTTTTTT. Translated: CASSQDLQTKLFF.

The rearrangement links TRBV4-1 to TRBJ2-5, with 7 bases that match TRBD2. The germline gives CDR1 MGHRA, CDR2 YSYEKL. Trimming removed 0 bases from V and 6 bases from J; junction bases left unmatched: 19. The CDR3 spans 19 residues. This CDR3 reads CASSQESGGSAGVSQTQYF. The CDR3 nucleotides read TGCGCCAGCAGCCAAGAGTCGGGAGGAAGCGCGGGAGTCTCACAGACCCAGTACTTC.

The CDR3 reads CASSQDMSGKGGYTF. CDR3 sequence (DNA): TGTGCCAGCAGCCAAGATATGAGCGGAAAGGGAGGCTACACCTTC. The J gene is TRBJ1-2, the V gene TRBV3-1 (or the pseudogene TRBV3-2); D is unclear. The CDR3 spans 15 residues. Germline CDR1 LGHDT, CDR2 YNNKEL (reference sequence). Trimming removed 0 bases from V and 8 bases from J, with 16 bases in between.

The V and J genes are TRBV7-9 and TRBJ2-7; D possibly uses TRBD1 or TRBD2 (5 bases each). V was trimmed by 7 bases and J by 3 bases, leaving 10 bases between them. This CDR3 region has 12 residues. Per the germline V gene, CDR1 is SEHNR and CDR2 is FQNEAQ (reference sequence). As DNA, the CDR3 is TGTGCCAGCACCCGGGACGTCTACGAGCAGTACTTC. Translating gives CASTRDVYEQYF.

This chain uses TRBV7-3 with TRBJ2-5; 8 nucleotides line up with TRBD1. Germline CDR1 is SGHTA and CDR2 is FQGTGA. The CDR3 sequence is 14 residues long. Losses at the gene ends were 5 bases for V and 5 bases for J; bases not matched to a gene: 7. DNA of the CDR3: TGTGCCAGCAGCCCCGGACAGGGTTCGGAGACCCAGTACTTC. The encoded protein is CASSPGQGSETQYF. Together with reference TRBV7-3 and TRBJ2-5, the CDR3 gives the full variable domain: GAGVSQTPSNKVTEKGKYVELRCDPISGHTALYWYRQSLGQGPEFLIYFQGTGAADDSGLPNDRFFAVRPEGSVSTLKIQRTERGDSAVYLCASSPGQGSETQYFGPGTRLLVL.

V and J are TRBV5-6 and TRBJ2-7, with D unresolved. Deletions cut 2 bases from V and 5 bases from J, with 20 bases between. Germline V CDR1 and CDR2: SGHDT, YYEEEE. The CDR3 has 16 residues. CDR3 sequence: CASSFPPRHPNNEQYF. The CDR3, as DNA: TGTGCCAGCAGCTTTCCCCCTAGGCATCCGAACAACGAGCAGTACTTC.

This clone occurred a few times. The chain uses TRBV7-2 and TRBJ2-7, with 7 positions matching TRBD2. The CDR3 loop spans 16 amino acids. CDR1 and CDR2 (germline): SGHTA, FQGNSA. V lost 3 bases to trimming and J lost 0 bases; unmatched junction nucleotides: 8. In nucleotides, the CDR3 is TGTGCCAGCAGCTTGGCCCGCGGGAGTGGCTCCTACGAGCAGTACTTC. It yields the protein CASSLARGSGSYEQYF.

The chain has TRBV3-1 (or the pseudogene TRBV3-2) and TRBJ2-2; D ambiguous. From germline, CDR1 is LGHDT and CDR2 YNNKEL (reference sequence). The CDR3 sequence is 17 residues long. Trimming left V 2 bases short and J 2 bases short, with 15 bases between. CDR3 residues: CASSQWEEELNTGELFF. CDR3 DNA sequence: TGTGCCAGCAGCCAATGGGAAGAAGAGCTTAACACCGGGGAGCTGTTTTTT.

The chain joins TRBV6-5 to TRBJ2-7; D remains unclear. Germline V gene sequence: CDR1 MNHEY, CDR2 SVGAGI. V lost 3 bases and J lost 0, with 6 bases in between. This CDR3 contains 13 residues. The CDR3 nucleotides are TGTGCCAGCAGTTATTACAACTCCTACGAGCAGTACTTC. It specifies CASSYYNSYEQYF.

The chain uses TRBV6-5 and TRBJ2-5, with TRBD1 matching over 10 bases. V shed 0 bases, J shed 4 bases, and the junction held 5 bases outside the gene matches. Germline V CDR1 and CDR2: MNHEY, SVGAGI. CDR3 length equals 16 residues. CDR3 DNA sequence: TGTGCCAGCAGTTACTCCGGCGGACAGGGGGGAGAGACCCAGTACTTC. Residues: CASSYSGGQGGETQYF.

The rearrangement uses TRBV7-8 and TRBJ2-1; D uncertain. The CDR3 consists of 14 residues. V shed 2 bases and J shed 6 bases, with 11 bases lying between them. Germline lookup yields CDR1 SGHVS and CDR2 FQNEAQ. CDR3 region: CASSLSRSSNEQFF. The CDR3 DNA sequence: TGTGCCAGCAGCTTATCCCGCAGTTCCAATGAGCAGTTCTTC.

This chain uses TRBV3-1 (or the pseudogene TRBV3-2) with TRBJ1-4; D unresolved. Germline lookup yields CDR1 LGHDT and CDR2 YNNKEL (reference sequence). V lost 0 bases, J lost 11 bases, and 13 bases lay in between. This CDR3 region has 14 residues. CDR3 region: CASSQDGVSGKLFF. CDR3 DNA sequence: TGTGCCAGCAGCCAAGATGGGGTCTCGGGCAAACTGTTTTTT.

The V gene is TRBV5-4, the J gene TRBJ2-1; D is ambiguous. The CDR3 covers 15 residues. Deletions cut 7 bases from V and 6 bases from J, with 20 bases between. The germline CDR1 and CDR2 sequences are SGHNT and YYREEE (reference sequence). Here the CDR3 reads CASYMPNELFNEQFF. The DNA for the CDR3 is TGTGCCAGCTACATGCCCAACGAATTATTCAATGAGCAGTTCTTC.

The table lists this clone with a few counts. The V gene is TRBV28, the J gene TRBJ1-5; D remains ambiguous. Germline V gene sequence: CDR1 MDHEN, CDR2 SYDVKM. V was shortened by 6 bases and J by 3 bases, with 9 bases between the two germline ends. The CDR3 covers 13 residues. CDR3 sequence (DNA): TGTGCCAGCAGCCGGGCCCACAATCAGCCCCAGCATTTT. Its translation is CASSRAHNQPQHF. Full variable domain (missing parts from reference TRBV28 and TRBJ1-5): DVKVTQSSRYLVKRTGEKVFLECVQDMDHENMFWYRQDPGLGLRLIYFSYDVKMKEKGDIPEGYSVSREKKERFSLILESASTNQTSMYLCASSRAHNQPQHFGDGTRLSIL.

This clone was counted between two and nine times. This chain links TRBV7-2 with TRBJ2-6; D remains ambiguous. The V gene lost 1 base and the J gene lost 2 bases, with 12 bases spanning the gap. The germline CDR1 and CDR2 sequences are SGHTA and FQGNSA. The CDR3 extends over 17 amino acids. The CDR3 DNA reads TGTGCCAGCAGCTTAGGTAAGTTCCTTCCTGGGGCCAACGTCCTGACTTTC. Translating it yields CASSLGKFLPGANVLTF.

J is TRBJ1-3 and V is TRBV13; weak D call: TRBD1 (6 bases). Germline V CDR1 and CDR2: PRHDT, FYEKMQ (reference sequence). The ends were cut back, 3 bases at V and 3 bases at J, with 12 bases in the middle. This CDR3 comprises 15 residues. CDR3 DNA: TGTGCCAGCAGCTTTAGGGGGAGAGTTGGAAACACCATATATTTT. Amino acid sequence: CASSFRGRVGNTIYF.

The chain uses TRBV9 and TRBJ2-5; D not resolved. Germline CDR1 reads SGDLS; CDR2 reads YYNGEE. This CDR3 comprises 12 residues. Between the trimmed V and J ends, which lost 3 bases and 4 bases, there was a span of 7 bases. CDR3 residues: CASSEGSETQYF. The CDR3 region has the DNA TGTGCCAGCAGCGAAGGCTCAGAGACCCAGTACTTC.

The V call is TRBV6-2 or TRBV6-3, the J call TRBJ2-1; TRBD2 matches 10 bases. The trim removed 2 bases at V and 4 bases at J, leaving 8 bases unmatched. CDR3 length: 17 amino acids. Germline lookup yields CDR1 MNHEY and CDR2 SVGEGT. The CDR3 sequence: CASSYPLAGSLYNEQFF. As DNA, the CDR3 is TGTGCCAGCAGTTACCCACTAGCGGGATCTTTATACAATGAGCAGTTCTTC.

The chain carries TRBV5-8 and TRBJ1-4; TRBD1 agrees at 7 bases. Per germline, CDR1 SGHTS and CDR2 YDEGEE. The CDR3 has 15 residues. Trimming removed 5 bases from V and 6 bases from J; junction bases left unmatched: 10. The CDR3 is CASRPTGWSDEKLFF. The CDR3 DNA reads TGTGCCAGCAGGCCGACAGGGTGGTCGGATGAAAAACTGTTTTTT.

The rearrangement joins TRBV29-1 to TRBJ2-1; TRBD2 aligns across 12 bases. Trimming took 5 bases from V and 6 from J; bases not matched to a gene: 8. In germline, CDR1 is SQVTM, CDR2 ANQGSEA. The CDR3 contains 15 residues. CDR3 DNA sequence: TGCAGCGTTCTGACTAGCGGGAGTAGTCTCAATGAGCAGTTCTTC. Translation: CSVLTSGSSLNEQFF.

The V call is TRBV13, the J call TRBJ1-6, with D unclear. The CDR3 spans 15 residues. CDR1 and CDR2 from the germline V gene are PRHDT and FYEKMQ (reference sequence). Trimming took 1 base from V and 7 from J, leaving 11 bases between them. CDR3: CASSLEGHQNSPLHF. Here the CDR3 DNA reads TGTGCCAGCAGCTTAGAGGGCCATCAAAATTCACCCCTCCACTTT.

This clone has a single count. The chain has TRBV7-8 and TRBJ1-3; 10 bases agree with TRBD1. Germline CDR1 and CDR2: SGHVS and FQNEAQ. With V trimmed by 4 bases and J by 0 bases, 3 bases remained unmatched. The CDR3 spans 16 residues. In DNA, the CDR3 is TGTGCCAGCAGCTGGGGACAGGGGTTCTCTGGAAACACCATATATTTT. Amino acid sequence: CASSWGQGFSGNTIYF.

The CDR3 sequence is CASSPNKSSYNSPLHF. CDR3 sequence (DNA): TGTGCCAGCTCACCAAACAAGAGCTCCTATAATTCACCCCTCCACTTT. The chain joins TRBV18 to TRBJ1-6; D gene unclear. CDR3 size: 16 residues. Per the germline V gene, CDR1 is KGHSH and CDR2 is LQKENI. V lost 2 bases and J lost 0, with 8 bases in between.

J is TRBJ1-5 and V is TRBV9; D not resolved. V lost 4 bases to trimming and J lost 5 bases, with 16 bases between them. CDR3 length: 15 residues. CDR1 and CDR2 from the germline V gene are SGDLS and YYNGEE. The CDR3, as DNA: TGTGCCAGCAGCCTTTCCCCTCTTCAGGATCAGCCCCAGCATTTT. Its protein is CASSLSPLQDQPQHF.

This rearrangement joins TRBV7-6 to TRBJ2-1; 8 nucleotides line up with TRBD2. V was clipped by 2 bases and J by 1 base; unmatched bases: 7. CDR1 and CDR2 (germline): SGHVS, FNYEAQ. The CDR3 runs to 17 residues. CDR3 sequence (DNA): TGTGCCAGCAGCTTATGGCGGGGGGAGGGGTCCTACAATGAGCAGTTCTTC. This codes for CASSLWRGEGSYNEQFF.

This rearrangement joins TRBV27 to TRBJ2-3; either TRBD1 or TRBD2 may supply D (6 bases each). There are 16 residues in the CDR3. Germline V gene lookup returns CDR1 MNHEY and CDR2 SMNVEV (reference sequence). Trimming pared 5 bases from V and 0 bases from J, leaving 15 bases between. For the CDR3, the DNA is TGTGCCAGCAGTCACCCGGGGGCACTAAGCACAGATACGCAGTATTTT. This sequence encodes CASSHPGALSTDTQYF.

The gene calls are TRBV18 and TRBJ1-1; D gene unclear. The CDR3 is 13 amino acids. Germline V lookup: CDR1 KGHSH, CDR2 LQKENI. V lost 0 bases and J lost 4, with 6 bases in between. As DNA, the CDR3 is TGTGCCAGCTCACCACCGGGAGGCACTGAAGCTTTCTTT. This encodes CASSPPGGTEAFF.

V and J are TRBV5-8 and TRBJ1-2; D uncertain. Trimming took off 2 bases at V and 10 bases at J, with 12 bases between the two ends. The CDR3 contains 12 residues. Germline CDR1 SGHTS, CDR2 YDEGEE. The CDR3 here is CASSFLQNPYTF. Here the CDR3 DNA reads TGTGCCAGCAGCTTTTTACAGAATCCCTACACCTTC.